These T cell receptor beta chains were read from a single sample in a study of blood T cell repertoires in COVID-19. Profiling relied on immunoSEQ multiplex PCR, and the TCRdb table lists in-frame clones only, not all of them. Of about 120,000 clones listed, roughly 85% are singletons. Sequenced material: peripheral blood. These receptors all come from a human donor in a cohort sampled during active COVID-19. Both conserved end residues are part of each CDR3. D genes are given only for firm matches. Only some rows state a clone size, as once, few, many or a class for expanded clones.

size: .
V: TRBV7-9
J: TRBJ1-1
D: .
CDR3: CASSFGGARKNTEAFF
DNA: TGTGCCAGCAGCTTCGGGGGAGCGCGGAAGAACACTGAAGCTTTCTTT

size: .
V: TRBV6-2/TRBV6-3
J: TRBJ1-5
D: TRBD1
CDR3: CASSAGTGHNQPQHF
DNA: TGTGCCAGCAGCGCCGGGACAGGGCACAATCAGCCCCAGCATTTT

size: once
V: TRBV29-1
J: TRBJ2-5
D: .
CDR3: CSVREHQETQYF
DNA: TGCAGCGTGAGAGAGCACCAAGAGACCCAGTACTTC

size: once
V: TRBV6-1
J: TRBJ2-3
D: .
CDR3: CASSEVTGYTDTQYF
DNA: TGTGCCAGCAGTGAAGTAACAGGATACACAGATACGCAGTATTTT

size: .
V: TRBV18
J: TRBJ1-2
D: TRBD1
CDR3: CASSPRDRGRYGYTF
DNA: TGTGCCAGCTCACCCCGGGACAGGGGCCGTTATGGCTACACCTTC

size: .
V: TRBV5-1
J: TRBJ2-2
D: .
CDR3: CASRYQGQRGGELFF
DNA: TGCGCCAGCAGATACCAAGGACAAAGAGGCGGGGAGCTGTTTTTT

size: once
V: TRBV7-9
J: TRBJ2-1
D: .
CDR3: CASSLTYSESKFF
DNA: TGTGCCAGCAGCTTAACTTATAGCGAATCGAAGTTCTTC

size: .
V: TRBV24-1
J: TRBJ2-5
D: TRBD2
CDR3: CATSDTRLAGVETQYF
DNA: TGTGCCACCAGTGATACCCGACTAGCGGGAGTAGAGACCCAGTACTTC

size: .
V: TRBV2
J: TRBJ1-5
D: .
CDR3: CASSDNRLGNQPQHF
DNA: TGTGCCAGCAGTGACAACAGGTTGGGCAATCAGCCCCAGCATTTT

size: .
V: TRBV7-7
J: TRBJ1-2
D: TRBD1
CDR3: CASSTAMGQGNYGYTF
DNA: TGTGCTAGCAGCACCGCTATGGGACAGGGGAACTATGGCTACACCTTC

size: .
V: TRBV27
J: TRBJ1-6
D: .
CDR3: CASSLFPNNSPLHF
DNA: TGTGCCAGCAGTTTATTTCCCAATAATTCACCCCTCCACTTT

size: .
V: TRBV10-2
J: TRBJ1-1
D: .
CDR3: CASRKDTQNTEAFF
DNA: TGCGCCAGCAGGAAGGACACGCAGAACACTGAAGCTTTCTTT

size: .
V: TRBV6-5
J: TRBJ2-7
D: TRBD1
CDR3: CASSYPGGQGSYEQYF
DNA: TGTGCCAGCAGTTACCCGGGGGGACAGGGGAGTTACGAGCAGTACTTC

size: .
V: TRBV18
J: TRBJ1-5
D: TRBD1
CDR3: CASSPVGQGNQPQHF
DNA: TGTGCCAGCTCACCGGTCGGACAGGGCAATCAGCCCCAGCATTTT

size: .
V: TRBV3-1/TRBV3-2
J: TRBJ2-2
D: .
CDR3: CASSQVPAGELFF
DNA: TGTGCCAGCAGCCAAGTTCCGGCCGGGGAGCTGTTTTTT

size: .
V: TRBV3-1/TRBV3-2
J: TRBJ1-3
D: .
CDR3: CASSQDAGSGNTIYF
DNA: TGTGCCAGCAGCCAAGATGCCGGGTCTGGAAACACCATATATTTT

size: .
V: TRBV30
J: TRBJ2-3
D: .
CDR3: CAWGGTPDGTDTQYF
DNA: TGTGCCTGGGGAGGGACACCAGACGGGACAGATACGCAGTATTTT

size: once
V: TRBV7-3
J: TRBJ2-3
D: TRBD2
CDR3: CASSDPLAGGTDTQYF
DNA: TGTGCCAGCAGCGACCCCCTAGCGGGGGGCACAGATACGCAGTATTTT

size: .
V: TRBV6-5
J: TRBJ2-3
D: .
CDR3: CASSYSGYPSTDTQYF
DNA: TGTGCCAGCAGTTACTCGGGCTACCCAAGCACAGATACGCAGTATTTT

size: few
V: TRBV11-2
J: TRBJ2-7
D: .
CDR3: CASRYTGSSYEQYF
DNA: TGTGCCAGCAGATATACAGGGAGCTCCTACGAGCAGTACTTC

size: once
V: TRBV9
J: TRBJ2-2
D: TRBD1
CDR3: CASSVEAGGAGYTGELFF
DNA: TGTGCCAGCAGCGTAGAGGCAGGGGGCGCGGGGTACACCGGGGAGCTGTTTTTT

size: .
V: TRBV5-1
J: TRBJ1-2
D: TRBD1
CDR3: CASQQGRGAYGYTF
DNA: TGCGCCAGCCAACAGGGGCGGGGGGCCTATGGCTACACCTTC

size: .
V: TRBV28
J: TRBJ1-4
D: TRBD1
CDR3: CASSSQGVWEKLFF
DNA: TGTGCCAGCAGTTCGCAGGGGGTATGGGAAAAACTGTTTTTT

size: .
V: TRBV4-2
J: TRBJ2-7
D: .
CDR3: CASSDTTGSSYEQYF
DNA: TGTGCCAGCAGCGACACAACAGGGAGCTCCTACGAGCAGTACTTC

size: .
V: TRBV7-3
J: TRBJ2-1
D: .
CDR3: CASSPGSSGIYNEQFF
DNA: TGTGCCAGCAGCCCTGGAAGTAGCGGAATATACAATGAGCAGTTCTTC

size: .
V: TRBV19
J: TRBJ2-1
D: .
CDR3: CASSIGTPGHEQFF
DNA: TGTGCCAGTAGTATAGGGACTCCCGGGCATGAGCAGTTCTTC

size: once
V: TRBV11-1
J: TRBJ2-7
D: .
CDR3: CASSATSGTSAYEQYF
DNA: TGTGCCAGCAGCGCAACTTCCGGGACAAGCGCCTACGAGCAGTACTTC

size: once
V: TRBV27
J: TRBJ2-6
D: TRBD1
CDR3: CASSFRRTGGAGANVLTF
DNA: TGTGCCAGCAGTTTCCGACGGACAGGGGGAGCTGGGGCCAACGTCCTGACTTTC

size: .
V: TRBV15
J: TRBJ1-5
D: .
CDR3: CATSRDKVRGNQPQHF
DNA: TGTGCCACCAGCAGAGATAAGGTTCGGGGCAATCAGCCCCAGCATTTT

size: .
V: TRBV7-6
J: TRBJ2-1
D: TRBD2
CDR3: CASSFRTSGGPQPPMDNEQFF
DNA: TGTGCCAGCAGCTTCCGGACTAGCGGGGGTCCACAACCACCGATGGACAATGAGCAGTTCTTC

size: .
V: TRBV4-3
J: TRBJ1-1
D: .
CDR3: CASSQGLRRGGTEAFF
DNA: TGCGCCAGCAGCCAAGGGCTTCGGAGAGGTGGAACTGAAGCTTTCTTT

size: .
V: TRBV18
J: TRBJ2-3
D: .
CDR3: CASSPENTDTQYF
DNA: TGTGCCAGCTCACCTGAGAACACAGATACGCAGTATTTT

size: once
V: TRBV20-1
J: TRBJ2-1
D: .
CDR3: CSVTQGNEQFF
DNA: TGCAGTGTCACACAGGGCAATGAGCAGTTCTTC

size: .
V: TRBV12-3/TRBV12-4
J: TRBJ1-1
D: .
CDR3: CASSFRENTEAFF
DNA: TGTGCCAGCAGTTTCCGGGAGAACACTGAAGCTTTCTTT

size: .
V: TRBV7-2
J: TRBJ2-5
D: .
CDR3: CASSLMGLWQGGSIETQYF
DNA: TGTGCCAGCAGCTTAATGGGATTGTGGCAGGGAGGTTCTATTGAGACCCAGTACTTC

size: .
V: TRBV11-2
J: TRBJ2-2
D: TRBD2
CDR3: CASSLQLLAGVTGELFF
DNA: TGTGCCAGCAGCCTACAGTTGCTAGCGGGGGTCACCGGGGAGCTGTTTTTT

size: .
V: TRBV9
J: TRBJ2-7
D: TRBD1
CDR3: CASSVGDSFYEQYF
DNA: TGTGCCAGCAGCGTAGGGGACAGCTTCTACGAGCAGTACTTC